This TCR beta chain is drawn from a study of blood T cell repertoires in COVID-19 (dated by TCRdb to 2019 to 2021). In the study overall: Samples from collaborators originated in the United States, Italy and Spain and spanned both the acute and convalescent phases of COVID-19. The material from the prospective study consisted of cDNA or gDNA derived from T cells, B-cell-depleted T cells, or PBMCs. The dataset comprised deeply sampled blood TCRbeta repertoires from subjects exposed to, actively infected with, or recovered from COVID-19. The repertoires were made available in a free public database intended to serve as a resource for research on the immune response to SARS-CoV-2. The samples were drawn from two sources: the first 160 participants of the ongoing ImmuneRACE study, and approximately 1,300 subjects contributed by 6 global collaborators. A de-identified subject ID, COVID-19 status, age in years and sex were almost always included in the sample metadata. Where HLA class I and class II types were available, the types were taken from metadata supplied by the sample provider, not from assay-based typing. Overall study results and their limits: How much clinical and demographic metadata was included differed by source and by participant, and the metadata was provided uncurated.

Turning to this clone: What antigen it recognizes has not been identified. Base qualities are missing; no much larger clone stands one base away.

Here V drops 1 base and J drops 4 bases, and the junction holds 1 base not matched to any gene. From the cysteine through the phenylalanine, the CDR3 covers 13 amino acids. Only CDR3 DNA remains: 39 bases, in frame from the first base. From the germline V gene (reference sequence), CDR1 is SGHKS and CDR2 is YYEKEE. TCRbeta CDR3 regions were amplified from genomic DNA by means of the immunoSEQ Assay, a bias-controlled multiplex PCR. The original pipeline was this. Within the assay, amplification of reference gene primers was used to estimate how many nucleated cells each sample contained. To quantify the absolute abundance of each unique TCRbeta CDR3 rearrangement, sequence reads were collapsed and filtered. For each sample, productive Simpson clonality was calculated by taking the square root of Simpson's diversity index across productive rearrangements. The table comes from immuneACCESS by way of TCRdb, which keeps in-frame sequences with V and J called. Part of the clones is missing from these tables; in studies checked, under half for an unresolved V gene and the rest for unknown reasons. V and J calls and clone size follow that table, whereas D and trimming were derived from the DNA. The sample table records some 200,000 clones; less than 90% of these occur just once. Around 0.76% of the sample rests with the top ten.

Each collaborating institution followed its own protocols to collect whole blood in K2EDTA tubes. For TCRbeta analysis, collaborators shipped samples in one of three forms: frozen whole blood, isolated PBMCs, or DNA extracted from either of those sample types. Sequencing input: peripheral blood. The sequence was collected from a woman aged 70-85 years with acute or convalescent COVID-19. The receptor chain draws on TRBV5-5 and TRBJ1-1; TRBD1 aligns with 7 central bases. The CDR3 reads as follows: CASSLSGGTEAFF. The DNA sequence is given as TGTGCCAGCAGCTTGTCAGGGGGCACTGAAGCTTTCTTT.